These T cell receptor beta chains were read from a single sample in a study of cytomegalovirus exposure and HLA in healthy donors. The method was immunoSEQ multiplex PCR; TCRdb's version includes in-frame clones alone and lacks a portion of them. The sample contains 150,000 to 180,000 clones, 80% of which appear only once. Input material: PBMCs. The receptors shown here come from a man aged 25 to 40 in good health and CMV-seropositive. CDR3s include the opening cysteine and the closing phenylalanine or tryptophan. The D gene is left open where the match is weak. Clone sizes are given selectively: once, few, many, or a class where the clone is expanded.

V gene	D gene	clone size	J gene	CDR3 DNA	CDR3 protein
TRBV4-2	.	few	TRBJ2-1	TGTGCCAGCAGCCAAGTATCAGGGGCTGGCGGGAGAGGAAATGAGCAGTTCTTC	CASSQVSGAGGRGNEQFF
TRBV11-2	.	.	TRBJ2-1	TGTGCCAGCAGCCTGAGCGGAATAACTTACAATGAGCAGTTCTTC	CASSLSGITYNEQFF
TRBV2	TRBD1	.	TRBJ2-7	TGTGCCAGCAAGACAGGGCTAAGCTCCTACGAGCAGTACTTC	CASKTGLSSYEQYF
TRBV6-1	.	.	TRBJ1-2	TGTGCCAGCAGTGATGGACAGAGTTACGGCTACACCTTC	CASSDGQSYGYTF
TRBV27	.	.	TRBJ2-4	TGTGCCAGCAGTTTAGGTTCAGGAGCCAAAAACATTCAGTACTTC	CASSLGSGAKNIQYF
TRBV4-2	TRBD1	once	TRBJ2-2	TGTGCCAGCAGCCAAGAAGCACAGGGGCTCGGGGAGCTGTTTTTT	CASSQEAQGLGELFF
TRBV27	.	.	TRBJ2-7	TGTGCCAGCAGTGAGGGGGTGGGAGTATACGAGCAGTACTTC	CASSEGVGVYEQYF
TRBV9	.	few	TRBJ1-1	TGTGCCAGCAGCGTACGGGGTATGGACACTGAAGCTTTCTTT	CASSVRGMDTEAFF
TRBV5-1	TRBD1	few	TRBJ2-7	TGCGCCAGCAGCGGAGGGACAGGGGGCGCCCACGAGCAGTACTTC	CASSGGTGGAHEQYF
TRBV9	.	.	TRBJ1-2	TGTGCCAGCAGCGTAGGGGAGGGCGGACGTAGCTACACCTTC	CASSVGEGGRSYTF
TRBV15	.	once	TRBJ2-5	TGTGCCACCAGCAGAGATAGAGCGAAAGAGACCCAGTACTTC	CATSRDRAKETQYF
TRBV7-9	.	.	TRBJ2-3	TGTGCCAGCAGCCCCGTGGGCCTCACAGATACGCAGTATTTT	CASSPVGLTDTQYF
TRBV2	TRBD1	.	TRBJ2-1	TGTGCCAGCAGTATCCAGGACAGGTACAATGAGCAGTTCTTC	CASSIQDRYNEQFF
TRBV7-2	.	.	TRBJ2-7	TGTGCCAGCAGCTTAGCGAGCCAGGGTACCTACGAGCAGTACTTC	CASSLASQGTYEQYF
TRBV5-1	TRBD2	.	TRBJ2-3	TGCGCCAGCAGCTTGGCCGGTAATGTGCGCGGGGGGCCCACAGATACGCAGTATTTT	CASSLAGNVRGGPTDTQYF
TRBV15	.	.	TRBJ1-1	TGTGCCACCAGCAGAGATGTGCCGACTCGTGAAGCTTTCTTT	CATSRDVPTREAFF
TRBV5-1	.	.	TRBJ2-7	TGCGCCAGCAGCTATGACACTGAGTCCTACGAGCAGTACTTC	CASSYDTESYEQYF
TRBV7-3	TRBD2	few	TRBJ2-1	TGTGCCAGCAGCTTAGGGCGCGGGAGGGCCCCCTACAATGAGCAGTTCTTC	CASSLGRGRAPYNEQFF
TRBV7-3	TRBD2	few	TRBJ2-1	TGTGCCAGCAGCCCAGGACTAGCGGCATACAATGAGCAGTTCTTC	CASSPGLAAYNEQFF
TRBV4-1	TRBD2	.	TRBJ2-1	TGCACCAGCAGCCGCATGCCCGGACAGCGGGAGGGGAATGAGCAGTTCTTC	CTSSRMPGQREGNEQFF
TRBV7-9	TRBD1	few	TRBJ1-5	TGTGCCAGCAGCCTAGGGACAGAAGAGAGGGTAAGCAATCAGCCCCAGCATTTT	CASSLGTEERVSNQPQHF
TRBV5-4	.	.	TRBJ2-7	TGTGCCAGCAGCCCGGCCTACGAGCAGTACTTC	CASSPAYEQYF
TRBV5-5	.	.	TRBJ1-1	TGTGCCAGCAGCTGGGCCTTGTGGGGGCCTAACACTGAAGCTTTCTTT	CASSWALWGPNTEAFF
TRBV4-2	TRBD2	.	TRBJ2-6	TGTGCCAGCAGCCAAACCTTAGCGGGAGGGCCGGGTGGGGCCAACGTCCTGACTTTC	CASSQTLAGGPGGANVLTF
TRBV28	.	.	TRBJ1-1	TGTGCCAGCAGTTCGGGGGTCCGGGGACTTGGAGCTTTCTTT	CASSSGVRGLGAFF
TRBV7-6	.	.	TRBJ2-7	TGTGCCAGCAGCTCCGTCCTCTCCTACGAGCAGTACTTC	CASSSVLSYEQYF
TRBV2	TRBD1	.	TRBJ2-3	TGTGCCAGCAGGGGACAGGGAGCAACAGATACGCAGTATTTT	CASRGQGATDTQYF
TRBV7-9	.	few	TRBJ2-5	TGTGCCAGCAGCTTACTCACAGGGGAGACCCAGTACTTC	CASSLLTGETQYF
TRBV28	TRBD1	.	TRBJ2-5	TGTGCCAGCAGACCGGGACAGGGTTTCGAGACCCAGTACTTC	CASRPGQGFETQYF
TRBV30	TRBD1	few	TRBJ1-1	TGTGCCCAGGGACAGGGGAATCTCCTGAACACTGAAGCTTTCTTT	CAQGQGNLLNTEAFF
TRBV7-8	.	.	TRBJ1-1	TGTGCCAGCAGCTTAGCGACGGTGGAGGGGAGGGTGGGCACTGAAGCTTTCTTT	CASSLATVEGRVGTEAFF
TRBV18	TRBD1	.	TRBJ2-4	TGTGCCAGCTCACCCGGGACAGGGGTTGACATTCAGTACTTC	CASSPGTGVDIQYF